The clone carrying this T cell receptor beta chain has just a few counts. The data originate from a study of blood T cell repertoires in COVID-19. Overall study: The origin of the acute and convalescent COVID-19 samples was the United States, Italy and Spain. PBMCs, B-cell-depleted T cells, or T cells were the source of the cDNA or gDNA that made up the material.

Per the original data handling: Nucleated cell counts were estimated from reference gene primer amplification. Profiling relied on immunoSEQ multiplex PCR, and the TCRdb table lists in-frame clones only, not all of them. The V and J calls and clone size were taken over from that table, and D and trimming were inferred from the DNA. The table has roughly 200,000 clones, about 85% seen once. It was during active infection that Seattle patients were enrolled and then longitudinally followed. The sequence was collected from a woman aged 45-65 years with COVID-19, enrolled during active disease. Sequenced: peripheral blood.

As DNA, the CDR3 is TGTGCCAGCAGTTACATACAGAATCAGCCCCAGCATTTT. This codes for CASSYIQNQPQHF. The chain has TRBV6-5 and TRBJ1-5; no definite D call. Germline CDR1 is MNHEY and CDR2 is SVGAGI. The length of the CDR3 is 13 residues. V lost 2 bases and J lost 4, with 6 bases in between.